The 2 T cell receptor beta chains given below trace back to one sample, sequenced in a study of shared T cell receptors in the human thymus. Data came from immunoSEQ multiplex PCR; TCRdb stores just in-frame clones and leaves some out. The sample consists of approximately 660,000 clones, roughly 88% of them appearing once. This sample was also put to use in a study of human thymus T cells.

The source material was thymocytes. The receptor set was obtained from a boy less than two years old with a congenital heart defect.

CDR3 DNA: TGTGCCAGCAGTACGGGAGGCAGCCCAGTGTCTGGCTACACCTTC. Encoded protein: CASSTGGSPVSGYTF. V and J are TRBV2 and TRBJ1-2; D is ambiguous. Germline V CDR1 and CDR2: SNHLY, FYNNEI. Between the trimmed V and J ends, which lost 5 bases and 7 bases, there was a span of 20 bases. CDR3 length: 15 amino acids.

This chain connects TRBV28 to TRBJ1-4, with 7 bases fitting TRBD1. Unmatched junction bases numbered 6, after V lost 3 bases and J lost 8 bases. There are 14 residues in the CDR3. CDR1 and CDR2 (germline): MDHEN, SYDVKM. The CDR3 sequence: CASSLTGQREKLFF. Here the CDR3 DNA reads TGTGCCAGCAGTTTGACAGGGCAGAGAGAAAAACTGTTTTTT.